Described below is a single T cell receptor (beta chain) sequence and its context. The CDR3 covers 16 residues. The ends lost 3 bases at V and 7 bases at J; junction bases unmatched: 6. Germline V gene data show CDR1 as SEHNR and CDR2 as FQNEAQ (reference sequence). The sample comes from a study of cytomegalovirus exposure and HLA in healthy donors. In the PCR, 60 Vbeta and 13 Jbeta primers were used. Clones were sequenced by immunoSEQ multiplex PCR, and TCRdb holds only the in-frame ones, with some missing. The sample shows about 220,000 clones, over 70% of them seen only once. The receptor was isolated from a boy aged 2-9 years in good health and CMV-seronegative. The sample taken for sequencing was PBMCs. V and J are TRBV7-9 and TRBJ2-2; 12 nucleotides agree with TRBD1. The CDR3, as DNA: TGTGCCAGCAGCTTTCATGGGACAGGGGGCTTCGGGGAGCTGTTTTTT. This translates into CASSFHGTGGFGELFF.